This T cell receptor (beta chain) was recorded in a study of shared clonotypes between healthy human individuals. Whole-study results and caveats: Larger richness was generally estimated for naive than memory subsets.

Regarding this clone: Its antigen is undetermined.

The table came from immunoSEQ multiplex PCR; TCRdb's copy has only in-frame clones and leaves some out. Here the sample spans about 2.3 million clones, about 90% being singletons. The sequenced sample consisted of naive CD4+ T cells from PBMCs. Indicated subset: CD45RA+ positively selected. The sequence derives from a man aged 18 to 29 in good health. Some clones in this sample may be carry-over from other donors' samples.

The CDR3 loop is CASSQGFGLAGGNRGEQYF. DNA for the CDR3: TGTGCCAGCAGCCAAGGATTCGGACTAGCGGGAGGGAACCGAGGCGAGCAGTACTTC. V is TRBV4-2 and J is TRBJ2-7; 15 bases align to TRBD2. This CDR3 comprises 19 residues. Germline assignment: CDR1 LGHNA and CDR2 YNFKEQ. With 1 base clipped from V and 6 bases from J, the junction kept 13 bases outside the gene matches.